This T cell receptor beta chain was recovered during a study of cytomegalovirus exposure and HLA in healthy donors. Study findings and constraints: The tendency of first-cohort TCR clusters to co-occur in the 110 or so validation repertoires emerged from a later analysis.

Data came from immunoSEQ multiplex PCR; TCRdb stores just in-frame clones and leaves some out. The sample includes some 85,000 clones, about 95% of them seen just once. Remarks on this clone: Its matching antigen is unknown.

Germline V gives CDR1 MDHEN, CDR2 SYDVKM. V was trimmed by 10 bases and J by 6 bases, leaving 19 bases between them. This CDR3 has 13 residues. The sequence was obtained from a woman under 30 in good health and CMV-seronegative. Source material: PBMCs. The J gene is TRBJ2-7, the V gene TRBV28, with D possibly TRBD2 on 5 matching bases. The CDR3 region is CANSKSGDREQYF. CDR3 nucleotide sequence: TGTGCCAATTCCAAGAGCGGTGACCGCGAGCAGTACTTC.